This T cell receptor (beta chain) is from a study of T cells expressing NK-cell markers. From the 5' RACE reads, TCRdb lists one entry per CDR3 protein and no DNA. This sample contains 150,000 to 160,000 distinct CDR3 sequences. This sequence originates from a woman in her forties or fifties in good health. Material for sequencing was blood T cells: a sorted CD56 or NKG2C T cell subset, CD4+ or CD8+ T cells, or bulk PBMC T cells (not recorded which).

The CDR3 reads CASSLFIDTEAFF. The chain recombines TRBV11-2 with TRBJ1-1. Germline CDR1 is SGHAT and CDR2 is FQNNGV. The CDR3 covers 13 residues.